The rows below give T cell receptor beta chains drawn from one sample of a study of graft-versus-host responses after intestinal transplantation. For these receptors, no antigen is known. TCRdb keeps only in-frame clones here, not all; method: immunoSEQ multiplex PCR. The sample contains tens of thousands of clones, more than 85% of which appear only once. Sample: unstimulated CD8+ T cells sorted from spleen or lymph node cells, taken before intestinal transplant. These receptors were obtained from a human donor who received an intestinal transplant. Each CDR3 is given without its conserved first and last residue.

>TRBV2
ASRIETGELF
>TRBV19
ATALQSTDTQY
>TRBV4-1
ASSPGTSGDYEQY
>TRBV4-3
ASSQDFREVVNEQF
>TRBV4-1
ASSQEGLAGQY
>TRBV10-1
ASSERQGAYNEQF
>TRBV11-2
ASSLGPLANYGYT
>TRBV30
AWSAVDNEQF
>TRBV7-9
ASSPTSGGVNEQF
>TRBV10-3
ATTTSGGSPSYNEQF
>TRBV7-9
ASSSTPNVGNEQF
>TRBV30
ALTGVVLYEQY
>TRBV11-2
ASSPGQGEGEQY
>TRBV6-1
ASSEQGSGANVLT
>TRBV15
ATSRDLPEEKLF
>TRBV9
ASSGVNEQF
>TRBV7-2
ASSLAGTGTYEQY
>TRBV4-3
ASTPGQGPYEQY
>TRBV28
ASSLTRLNTEAF
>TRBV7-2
ASSSAPGQEAF
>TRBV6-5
ASSYSSPGGTEAF
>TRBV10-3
AISETGGDPGYWYEQY
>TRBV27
ASAKQAFSGNTIY
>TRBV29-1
SVVGGTGELF
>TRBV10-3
AISESSQGYEQY
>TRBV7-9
ASSAGTHSRYGYT
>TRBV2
ASRLAGGRETQY
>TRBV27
ASSLADGNEQF
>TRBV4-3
ASSQYRMGYEQY